This T cell receptor (beta chain) derives from a study of T cell clonotyping in hematopoietic cell transplantation. Overall study findings and caveats: No sorting was done, leaving CD4 and CD8 contributions mixed. Few recipient clonotypes overlapped donors; over 97% were de novo at given depth.

Comment on this clone: The antigen remains undetermined.

TCRdb's copy holds only in-frame clones and misses some; the assay was immunoSEQ multiplex PCR. This sample carries over 10,000 clones, roughly four fifths of them seen once, and the ten largest clones take roughly 6.3%. The germline V gene encodes CDR1 MNHNS and CDR2 SASEGT. The CDR3 is 13 residues long. Trimming took 7 bases from V and 6 from J, leaving 12 bases between them. Recipient blood drawn about 28 days pretransplant and days 30, 100, 180 after. The sequences come from PBMCs, collected 100 days after allogeneic stem cell transplant. The chain uses TRBV6-1 and TRBJ2-2; tentatively, D is TRBD2 (5 bases). The clonotype was recovered from a female patient aged 40 to 55 who had an allogeneic stem cell transplant from a related donor, so T cells may come from the graft donor. Some clones in this sample may be carry-over from other donors' samples. The CDR3 nucleotides are TGTGCCAGCACGGGGTCGGATCCCGGGGAGCTGTTTTTT. The encoded protein is CASTGSDPGELFF.